This is a list of T cell receptor beta chains from one sample in a study of blood T cell repertoires in COVID-19. The assay was immunoSEQ multiplex PCR, and TCRdb's table has in-frame clones only and misses some. Of about 290,000 clones listed, around 88% were seen once; the top ten hold about 4.2%. The sample was peripheral blood. Receptors were obtained from a man in his forties or fifties with acute or convalescent COVID-19. Each CDR3 is given with its conserved first and last residue. Each record gives: J gene, V gene, clone size, D gene, CDR3 DNA, CDR3 protein. The D gene is left open where the match is weak. Expanded clones get a size class; other rows say once, few or many, or leave the size out.

j_gene: TRBJ1-3
v_gene: TRBV5-1
abundance: few
d_gene: -
CDR3nt: TGCGCCAGCAGCCGGGGACTGTTCTCTGGAAACACCATATATTTT
CDR3aa: CASSRGLFSGNTIYF

j_gene: TRBJ1-2
v_gene: TRBV7-9
abundance: -
d_gene: -
CDR3nt: TGTGCCAGCAGCTTGGGCGTGGGGGCGGACTATGGCTACACCTTC
CDR3aa: CASSLGVGADYGYTF

j_gene: TRBJ1-2
v_gene: TRBV6-5
abundance: once
d_gene: TRBD1
CDR3nt: TGTGCCAGCAGTCCCGGGACAGTCCCTGGCTACACCTTC
CDR3aa: CASSPGTVPGYTF

j_gene: TRBJ2-3
v_gene: TRBV6-5
abundance: -
d_gene: TRBD2
CDR3nt: TGTGCCAGCAGTTTCTCTAGCGGGGGGCCGCATACGCAGTATTTT
CDR3aa: CASSFSSGGPHTQYF

j_gene: TRBJ1-1
v_gene: TRBV5-4
abundance: -
d_gene: TRBD1
CDR3nt: TGTGCCAGCAACCCCAGGGGGAAACGGGACACTGAAGCTTTCTTT
CDR3aa: CASNPRGKRDTEAFF

j_gene: TRBJ1-1
v_gene: TRBV10-3
abundance: -
d_gene: -
CDR3nt: TGTGCCATCAGTGATCTCGGGAGGTACGGTGAAGCTTTCTTT
CDR3aa: CAISDLGRYGEAFF

j_gene: TRBJ2-1
v_gene: TRBV10-2
abundance: -
d_gene: -
CDR3nt: TGCGCCAGCGCCCTAGCTGATGAGCAGTTCTTC
CDR3aa: CASALADEQFF

j_gene: TRBJ2-1
v_gene: TRBV7-8
abundance: -
d_gene: TRBD2
CDR3nt: TGTGCCAGCAGCTTCGGCGGGGGGACCTCAAGCTCCTACAATGAGCAGTTCTTC
CDR3aa: CASSFGGGTSSSYNEQFF

j_gene: TRBJ2-1
v_gene: TRBV9
abundance: -
d_gene: -
CDR3nt: TGTGCCAGCAGCCATGACTGGAGCTCCTACAATGAGCAGTTCTTC
CDR3aa: CASSHDWSSYNEQFF

j_gene: TRBJ2-2
v_gene: TRBV9
abundance: -
d_gene: -
CDR3nt: TGTGCCAGCCGGGGTTACACCGGGGAGCTGTTTTTT
CDR3aa: CASRGYTGELFF

j_gene: TRBJ2-7
v_gene: TRBV12-3/TRBV12-4
abundance: -
d_gene: -
CDR3nt: TGTGCCAGCAGTAGGGGGATTGGGGAGCAGTACTTC
CDR3aa: CASSRGIGEQYF